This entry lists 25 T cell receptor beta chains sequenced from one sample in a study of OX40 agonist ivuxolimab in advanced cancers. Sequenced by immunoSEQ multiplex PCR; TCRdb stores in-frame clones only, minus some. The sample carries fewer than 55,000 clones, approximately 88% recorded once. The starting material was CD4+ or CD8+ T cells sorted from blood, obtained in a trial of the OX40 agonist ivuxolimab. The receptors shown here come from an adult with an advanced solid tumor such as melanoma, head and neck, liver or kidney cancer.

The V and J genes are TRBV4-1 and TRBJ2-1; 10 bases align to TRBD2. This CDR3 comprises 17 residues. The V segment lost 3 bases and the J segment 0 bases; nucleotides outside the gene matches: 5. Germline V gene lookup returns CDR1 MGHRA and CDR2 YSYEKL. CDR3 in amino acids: CASSHPSGRGSYNEQFF. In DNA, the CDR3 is TGCGCCAGCAGCCACCCTAGCGGGAGAGGCTCCTACAATGAGCAGTTCTTC.

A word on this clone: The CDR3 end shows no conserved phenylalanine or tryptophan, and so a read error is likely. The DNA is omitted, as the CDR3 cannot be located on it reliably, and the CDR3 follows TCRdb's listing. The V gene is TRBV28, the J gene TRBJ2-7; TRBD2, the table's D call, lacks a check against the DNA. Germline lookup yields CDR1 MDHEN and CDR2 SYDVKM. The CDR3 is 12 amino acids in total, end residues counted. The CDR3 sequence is CASSLGGGTLTY.

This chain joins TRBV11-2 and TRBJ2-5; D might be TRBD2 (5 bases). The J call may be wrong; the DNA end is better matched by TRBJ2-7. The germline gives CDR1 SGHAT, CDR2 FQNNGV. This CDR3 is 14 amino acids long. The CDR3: CASSLRAESHEQYF. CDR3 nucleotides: TGTGCCAGCAGCTTACGAGCGGAGTCCCACGAGCAGTACTTC.

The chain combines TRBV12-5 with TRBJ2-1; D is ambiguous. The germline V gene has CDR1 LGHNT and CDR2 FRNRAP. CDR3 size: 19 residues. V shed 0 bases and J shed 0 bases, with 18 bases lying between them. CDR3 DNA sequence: TGTGCTAGTGGTTTGGTTCCCGACGGCCGGACGAGCTCCTACAATGAGCAGTTCTTC. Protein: CASGLVPDGRTSSYNEQFF.

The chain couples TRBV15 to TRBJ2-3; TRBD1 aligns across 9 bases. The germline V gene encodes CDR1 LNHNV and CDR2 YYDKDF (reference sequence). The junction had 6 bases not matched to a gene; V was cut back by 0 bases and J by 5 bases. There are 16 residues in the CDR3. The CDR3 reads CATSRDYTGGIDTQYF. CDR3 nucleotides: TGTGCCACCAGCAGAGATTACACAGGGGGCATAGATACGCAGTATTTT. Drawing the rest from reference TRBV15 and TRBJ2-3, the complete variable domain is DAMVIQNPRYQVTQFGKPVTLSCSQTLNHNVMYWYQQKSSQAPKLLFHYYDKDFNNEADTPDNFQSRRPNTSFCFLDIRSPGLGDTAMYLCATSRDYTGGIDTQYFGPGTRLTVL.

The CDR3 sequence is CASSPRGSYEQYF. In nucleotides, the CDR3 is TGTGCCAGCAGTCCCCGAGGTTCCTACGAGCAGTACTTC. This chain links TRBV28 with TRBJ2-7, with no clear D. This CDR3 spans 13 amino acids. The germline gives CDR1 MDHEN, CDR2 SYDVKM. Deletions cut 5 bases from V and 1 base from J, with 9 bases between.

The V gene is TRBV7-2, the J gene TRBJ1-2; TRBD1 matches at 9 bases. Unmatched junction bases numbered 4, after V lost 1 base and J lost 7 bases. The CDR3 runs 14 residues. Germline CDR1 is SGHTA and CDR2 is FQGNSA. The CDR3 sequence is CASSLVGTGFGYTF. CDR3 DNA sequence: TGTGCCAGCAGCTTAGTTGGGACAGGGTTTGGCTACACCTTC.

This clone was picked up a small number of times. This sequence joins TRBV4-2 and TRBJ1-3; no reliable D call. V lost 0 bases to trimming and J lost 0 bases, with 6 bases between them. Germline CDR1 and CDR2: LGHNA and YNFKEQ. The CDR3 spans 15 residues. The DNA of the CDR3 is TGTGCCAGCAGCCAAGATGGACTCTCTGGAAACACCATATATTTT. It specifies CASSQDGLSGNTIYF.

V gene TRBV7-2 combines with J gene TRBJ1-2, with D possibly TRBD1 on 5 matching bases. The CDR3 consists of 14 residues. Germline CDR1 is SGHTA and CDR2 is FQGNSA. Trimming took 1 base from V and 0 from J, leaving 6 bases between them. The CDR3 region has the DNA TGTGCCAGCAGCTTAGAGACAGCTAACTATGGCTACACCTTC. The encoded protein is CASSLETANYGYTF.

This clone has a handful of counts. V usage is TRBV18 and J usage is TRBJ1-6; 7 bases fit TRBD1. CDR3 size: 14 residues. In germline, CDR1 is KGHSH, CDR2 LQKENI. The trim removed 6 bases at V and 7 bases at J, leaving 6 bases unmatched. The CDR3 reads CASSQDRANSPLHF. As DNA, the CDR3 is TGTGCCAGCTCCCAAGACAGGGCGAATTCACCCCTCCACTTT.

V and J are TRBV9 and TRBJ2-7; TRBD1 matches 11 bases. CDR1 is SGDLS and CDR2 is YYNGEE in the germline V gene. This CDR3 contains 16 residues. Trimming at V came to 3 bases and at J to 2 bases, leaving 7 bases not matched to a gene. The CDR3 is CASSALGTGGTYEQYF. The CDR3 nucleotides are TGTGCCAGCAGCGCCCTCGGGACAGGGGGAACCTACGAGCAGTACTTC.

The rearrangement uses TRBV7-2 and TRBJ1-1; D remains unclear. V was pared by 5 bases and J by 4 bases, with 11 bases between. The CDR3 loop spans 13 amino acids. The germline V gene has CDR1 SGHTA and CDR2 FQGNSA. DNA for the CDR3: TGTGCCAGCAGCACCAAGGATACCACTGAAGCTTTCTTT. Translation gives CASSTKDTTEAFF. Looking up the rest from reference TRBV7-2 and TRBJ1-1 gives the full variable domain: GAGVSQSPSNKVTEKGKDVELRCDPISGHTALYWYRQSLGQGLEFLIYFQGNSAPDKSGLPSDRFSAERTGGSVSTLTIQRTQQEDSAVYLCASSTKDTTEAFFGQGTRLTVV.

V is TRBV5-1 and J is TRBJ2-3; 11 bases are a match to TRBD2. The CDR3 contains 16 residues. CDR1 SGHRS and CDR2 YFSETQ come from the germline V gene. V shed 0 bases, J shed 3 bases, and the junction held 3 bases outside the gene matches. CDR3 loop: CASSLGPSGGTDTQYF. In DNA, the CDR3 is TGCGCCAGCAGCTTGGGCCCTAGCGGGGGGACAGATACGCAGTATTTT.

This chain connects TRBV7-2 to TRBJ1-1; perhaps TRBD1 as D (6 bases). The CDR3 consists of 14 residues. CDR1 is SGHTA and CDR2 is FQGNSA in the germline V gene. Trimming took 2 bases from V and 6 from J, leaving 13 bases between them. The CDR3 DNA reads TGTGCCAGCAGCTTATCAGCGAGGGGGGCTGAAGCTTTCTTT. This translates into CASSLSARGAEAFF.

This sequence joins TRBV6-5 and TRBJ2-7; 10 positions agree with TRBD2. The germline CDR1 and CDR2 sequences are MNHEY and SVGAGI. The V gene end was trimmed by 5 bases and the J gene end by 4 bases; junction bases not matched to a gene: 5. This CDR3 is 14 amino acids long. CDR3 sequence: CASSTRTSGYEQYF. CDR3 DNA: TGTGCCAGCAGTACCCGGACTAGCGGTTACGAGCAGTACTTC.

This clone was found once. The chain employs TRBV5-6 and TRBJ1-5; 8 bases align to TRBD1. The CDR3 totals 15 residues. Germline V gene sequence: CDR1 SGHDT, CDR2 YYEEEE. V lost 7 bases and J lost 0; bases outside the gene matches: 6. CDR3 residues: CASRDRKYSNQPQHF. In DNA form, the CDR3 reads TGTGCCAGCCGGGACAGGAAATATAGCAATCAGCCCCAGCATTTT.

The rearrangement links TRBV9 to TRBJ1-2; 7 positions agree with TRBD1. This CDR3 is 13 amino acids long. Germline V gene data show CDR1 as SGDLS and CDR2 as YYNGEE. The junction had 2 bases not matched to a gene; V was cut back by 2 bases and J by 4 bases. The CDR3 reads CASSVGTVYGYTF. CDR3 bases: TGTGCCAGCAGCGTGGGGACAGTCTATGGCTACACCTTC.

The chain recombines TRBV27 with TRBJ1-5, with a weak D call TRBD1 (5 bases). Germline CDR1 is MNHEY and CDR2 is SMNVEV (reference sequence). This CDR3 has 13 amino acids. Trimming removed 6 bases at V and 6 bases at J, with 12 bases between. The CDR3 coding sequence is TGTGCCAGCAGGGCAGGGTGGATTCAGCCCCAGCATTTT. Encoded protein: CASRAGWIQPQHF.

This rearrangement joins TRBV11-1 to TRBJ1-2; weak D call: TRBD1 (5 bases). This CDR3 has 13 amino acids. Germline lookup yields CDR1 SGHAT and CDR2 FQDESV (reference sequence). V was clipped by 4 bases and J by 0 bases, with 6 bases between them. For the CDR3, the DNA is TGTGCCAGCAGCTGGGGGGCTAACTATGGCTACACCTTC. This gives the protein CASSWGANYGYTF.

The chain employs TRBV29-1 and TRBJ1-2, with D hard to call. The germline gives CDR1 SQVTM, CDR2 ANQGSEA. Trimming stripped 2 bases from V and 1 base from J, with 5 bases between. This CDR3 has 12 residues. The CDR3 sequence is CSVESVNYGYTF. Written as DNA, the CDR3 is TGCAGCGTTGAATCGGTTAACTATGGCTACACCTTC.

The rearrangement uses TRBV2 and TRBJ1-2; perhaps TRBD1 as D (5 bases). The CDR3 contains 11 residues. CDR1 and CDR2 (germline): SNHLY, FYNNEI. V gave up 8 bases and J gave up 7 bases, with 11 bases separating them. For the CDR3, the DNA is TGTGCCAGCTGGGGACTTTTTGGCTACACCTTC. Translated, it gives CASWGLFGYTF.

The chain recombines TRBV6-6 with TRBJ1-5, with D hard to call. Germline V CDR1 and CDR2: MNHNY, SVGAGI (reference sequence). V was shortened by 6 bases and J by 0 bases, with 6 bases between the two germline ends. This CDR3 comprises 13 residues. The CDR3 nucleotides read TGTGCCAGCAGGTATGATAGCAATCAGCCCCAGCATTTT. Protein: CASRYDSNQPQHF.

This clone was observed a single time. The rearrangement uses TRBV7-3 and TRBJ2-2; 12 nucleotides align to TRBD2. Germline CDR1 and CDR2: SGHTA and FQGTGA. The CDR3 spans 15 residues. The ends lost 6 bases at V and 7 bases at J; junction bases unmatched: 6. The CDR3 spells CASSRLAGAGGELFF. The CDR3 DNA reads TGTGCCAGCAGTCGACTAGCGGGAGCGGGCGGGGAGCTGTTTTTT.

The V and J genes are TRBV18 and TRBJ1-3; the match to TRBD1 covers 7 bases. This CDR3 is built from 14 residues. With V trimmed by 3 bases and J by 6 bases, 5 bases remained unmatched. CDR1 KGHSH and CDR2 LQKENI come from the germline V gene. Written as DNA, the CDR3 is TGTGCCAGCTCACCGGGGACAGACACAAACACCATATATTTT. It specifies CASSPGTDTNTIYF.

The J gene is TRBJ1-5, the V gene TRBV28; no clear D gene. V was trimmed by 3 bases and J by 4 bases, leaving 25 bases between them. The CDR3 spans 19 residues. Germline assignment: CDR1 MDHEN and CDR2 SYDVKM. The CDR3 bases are TGTGCCAGCAGTTTTTGGTGGACCATGGGCAGGTTTTCTAATCAGCCCCAGCATTTT. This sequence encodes CASSFWWTMGRFSNQPQHF.